These 24 T cell receptor beta chains share one sample of origin, sequenced in a study of control samples from healthy donors and cancer patients. Only in-frame clones appear in the TCRdb table, and some are missing; sequencing was by immunoSEQ multiplex PCR. The listing records about 190,000 clones. The sequenced sample was blood. The receptors derive from a woman aged 30 to 39 in good health.

The genes are TRBV2 and TRBJ2-7, with 14 bases lining up with TRBD2. This CDR3 spans 18 amino acids. V lost 5 bases and J lost 0; bases outside the gene matches: 9. Germline V gives CDR1 SNHLY, CDR2 FYNNEI. CDR3 nucleotide sequence: TGTGCCAGCAGTACCGGGACTAGCGGGGGACCAAGCTCCTACGAGCAGTACTTC. This codes for CASSTGTSGGPSSYEQYF.

The gene calls are TRBV5-1 and TRBJ1-4, with TRBD1 matching over 8 bases. V lost 5 bases to trimming and J lost 7 bases; unmatched junction nucleotides: 10. CDR1 and CDR2 (germline): SGHRS, YFSETQ. This CDR3 is built from 15 residues. Here the CDR3 DNA reads TGCGCCAGCAGTTTCGACAGGGGAAGGGGTGAAAAACTGTTTTTT. Translated: CASSFDRGRGEKLFF. The full variable domain, in which reference TRBV5-1 and TRBJ1-4 provide the parts outside the CDR3, is KAGVTQTPRYLIKTRGQQVTLSCSPISGHRSVSWYQQTPGQGLQFLFEYFSETQRNKGNFPGRFSGRQFSNSRSEMNVSTLELGDSALYLCASSFDRGRGEKLFFGSGTQLSVL.

The chain is built from TRBV28 and TRBJ1-2; 10 nucleotides align to TRBD1. Germline CDR1 is MDHEN and CDR2 is SYDVKM. The J segment lost 4 bases and the V segment lost 5 bases, leaving 13 bases of the junction unmatched. The CDR3 totals 17 residues. The CDR3 DNA reads TGTGCCAGCAGTCTTGGGACAGGGGTTCCTCCTATCTATGGCTACACCTTC. This gives the protein CASSLGTGVPPIYGYTF.

The CDR3 DNA is TGTGCTAGTGGCCCCACAGGGTTCACCGGGGAGCTGTTTTTT. Amino acids: CASGPTGFTGELFF. The chain links TRBV12-5 to TRBJ2-2; D is perhaps TRBD1 (6 bases). The CDR3 spans 14 residues. Germline lookup yields CDR1 LGHNT and CDR2 FRNRAP. Trimming removed 6 bases from V and 4 bases from J, with 12 bases in between.

The genes are TRBV4-1 and TRBJ2-7, with 7 bases that match TRBD1. V was pared by 2 bases and J by 12 bases, with 7 bases of the junction left unmatched. Germline V lookup: CDR1 MGHRA, CDR2 YSYEKL. This CDR3 region has 12 residues. In nucleotides, the CDR3 is TGCGCCAGCAGCCAAAGACAGGGTAGCCTGTACTTC. This codes for CASSQRQGSLYF.

V and J are TRBV5-5 and TRBJ1-6, with D possibly being TRBD1 (5 bases). Deletions cut 3 bases from V and 10 bases from J, with 20 bases between. The CDR3 loop spans 16 amino acids. The germline V gene has CDR1 SGHKS and CDR2 YYEKEE (reference sequence). The CDR3 DNA sequence: TGTGCCAGCAGCTCCCGTTTGGGACGCGGGGAATCACCCCTCCACTTT. It specifies CASSSRLGRGESPLHF.

The chain recombines TRBV28 with TRBJ1-1; no reliable D call. The CDR3 runs 10 residues. Germline V gene data show CDR1 as MDHEN and CDR2 as SYDVKM. Trimming removed 6 bases at V and 3 bases at J, with 2 bases between. This CDR3 reads CASRDTEAFF. The CDR3, as DNA: TGTGCCAGCAGGGACACTGAAGCTTTCTTT.

V gene TRBV6-5 combines with J gene TRBJ2-1; 7 bases agree with TRBD2. V gave up 0 bases and J gave up 2 bases; unmatched junction bases: 4. The CDR3 covers 16 residues. The germline CDR1 and CDR2 sequences are MNHEY and SVGAGI. The CDR3 region is CASSYSAGEAYNEQFF. The CDR3, as DNA: TGTGCCAGCAGTTACTCGGCGGGGGAAGCCTACAATGAGCAGTTCTTC.

V is TRBV4-1 and J is TRBJ1-5; a possible D gene is TRBD1 (6 bases). Per germline, CDR1 MGHRA and CDR2 YSYEKL. Trimming removed 4 bases from V and 7 bases from J, with 23 bases in between. CDR3 length: 17 amino acids. The CDR3 DNA reads as TGCGCCAGCAGCCGCGCACGGGACTCAGGGGCATGGCAGCCCCAGCATTTT. Protein product: CASSRARDSGAWQPQHF.

The V call is TRBV7-9, the J call TRBJ2-2; D is unresolved. The CDR3 runs 13 residues. Germline CDR1 and CDR2: SEHNR and FQNEAQ (reference sequence). V was pared by 8 bases and J by 1 base, with 8 bases between. The CDR3 DNA follows: TGTGCCAGCTCTGACCGGAACACCGGGGAGCTGTTTTTT. The encoded protein is CASSDRNTGELFF.

This rearrangement joins TRBV13 to TRBJ2-1, with a weak D call TRBD1 (5 bases). The germline CDR1 and CDR2 sequences are PRHDT and FYEKMQ (reference sequence). V was shortened by 5 bases and J by 7 bases, with 21 bases between the two germline ends. This CDR3 is 16 amino acids long. The CDR3 coding sequence is TGTGCCAGCAGCCCTAGGACAAGTTGGAACCTGAATGAGCAGTTCTTC. Protein: CASSPRTSWNLNEQFF.

The rearrangement uses TRBV6-5 and TRBJ2-7; 11 nucleotides agree with TRBD2. Germline-derived CDR1 and CDR2 are MNHEY and SVGAGI. Losses at the gene ends were 6 bases for V and 6 bases for J; bases not matched to a gene: 10. The CDR3 loop spans 15 amino acids. The CDR3 sequence is CASRVTSGGSGEQYF. CDR3 nucleotide sequence: TGTGCCAGCAGAGTAACTAGCGGGGGTTCGGGCGAGCAGTACTTC.

To note about this clone: This sample also contains other DNA sequences that code for the same CDR3. This chain links TRBV19 with TRBJ1-5; D not resolved. Trimming removed 5 bases from V and 2 bases from J, with 4 bases in between. The CDR3 loop spans 12 amino acids. Per germline, CDR1 LNHDA and CDR2 SQIVND (reference sequence). CDR3 nucleotides: TGTGCCAGTAGTCCGGGCAATCAGCCCCAGCATTTT. This translates into CASSPGNQPQHF.

The chain couples TRBV9 to TRBJ2-5; a weak D match, TRBD1 (6 bases). Germline CDR1 SGDLS, CDR2 YYNGEE. The CDR3 is made up of 14 amino acids. Trimming took off 1 base at V and 5 bases at J, with 12 bases between the two ends. CDR3 in amino acids: CASSVTTGGETQYF. The CDR3 DNA reads TGTGCCAGCAGCGTAACGACAGGCGGGGAGACCCAGTACTTC.

The CDR3 reads CASTLFPGAPNEQFF. The CDR3 DNA sequence: TGTGCCAGTACTCTTTTTCCGGGGGCCCCCAATGAGCAGTTCTTC. The chain carries TRBV19 and TRBJ2-1; possibly TRBD1 or TRBD2 for D (6 bases each). V lost 7 bases and J lost 6, with 19 bases in between. Germline CDR1 LNHDA, CDR2 SQIVND (reference sequence). This CDR3 region has 15 residues.

The rearrangement joins TRBV7-3 to TRBJ1-1, with D possibly being TRBD1 (5 bases). The CDR3 is 14 amino acids. The germline V and J ends were trimmed by 3 bases and 0 bases, with 8 bases remaining between them. In germline, CDR1 is SGHTA, CDR2 FQGTGA. The CDR3 nucleotides read TGTGCCAGCAGCTTTCAGGGCTTGAACACTGAAGCTTTCTTT. Amino acid sequence: CASSFQGLNTEAFF.

This chain links TRBV15 with TRBJ2-7; D gene uncertain. V lost 0 bases and J 7 bases, leaving 10 bases between the germline ends. The CDR3 has 13 amino acids. Germline CDR1 LNHNV, CDR2 YYDKDF (reference sequence). CDR3 residues: CATSREVDREQYF. Written as DNA, the CDR3 is TGTGCCACCAGCAGAGAGGTAGATCGAGAGCAGTACTTC. Using reference TRBV15 and TRBJ2-7 for the parts outside the CDR3, the full variable domain is DAMVIQNPRYQVTQFGKPVTLSCSQTLNHNVMYWYQQKSSQAPKLLFHYYDKDFNNEADTPDNFQSRRPNTSFCFLDIRSPGLGDTAMYLCATSREVDREQYFGPGTRLTVT.

The chain employs TRBV5-1 and TRBJ1-2; 7 bases are shared with TRBD1. The germline V gene has CDR1 SGHRS and CDR2 YFSETQ. The CDR3 is 15 residues long. The V segment lost 4 bases and the J segment 4 bases; nucleotides outside the gene matches: 10. CDR3 nucleotides: TGCGCCAGCAGCCGCGGCTCAGGGACAGCCTATGGCTACACCTTC. It is translated as CASSRGSGTAYGYTF.

This chain uses TRBV20-1 with TRBJ1-1; D is uncertain. V was shortened by 3 bases and J by 4 bases, with 9 bases between the two germline ends. The length of the CDR3 is 12 residues. Germline V CDR1 and CDR2: DFQATT, SNEGSKA (reference sequence). CDR3 residues: CSASLWATEAFF. The DNA for the CDR3 is TGCAGTGCTAGTTTATGGGCCACTGAAGCTTTCTTT.

This chain connects TRBV11-2 to TRBJ1-1, with 7 bases identical to TRBD1. Unmatched junction bases numbered 11, after V lost 5 bases and J lost 5 bases. Germline V CDR1 and CDR2: SGHAT, FQNNGV. The CDR3 consists of 15 residues. As DNA, the CDR3 is TGTGCCAGCAGCACGACAGGGACTAGTGGTACTGAAGCTTTCTTT. This sequence encodes CASSTTGTSGTEAFF.

The chain couples TRBV4-3 to TRBJ1-6; maybe TRBD1 (5 bases). Germline lookup yields CDR1 LGHNA and CDR2 YSLEER. The CDR3 extends over 16 amino acids. V lost 2 bases to trimming and J lost 7 bases, with 15 bases between them. Here the CDR3 DNA reads TGCGCCAGCAGCCAACAATTGACAGCATCCAATTCACCCCTCCACTTT. Translating gives CASSQQLTASNSPLHF.

The chain joins TRBV4-3 to TRBJ2-6; maybe TRBD2 (5 bases). V lost 0 bases and J lost 2, with 14 bases in between. The germline V gene encodes CDR1 LGHNA and CDR2 YSLEER. CDR3 size: 18 residues. CDR3 protein: CASSQEASTAAGANVLTF. For the CDR3, the DNA is TGCGCCAGCAGCCAAGAGGCGAGTACAGCGGCTGGGGCCAACGTCCTGACTTTC.

The gene calls are TRBV9 and TRBJ2-6; D unresolved. V lost 2 bases, J lost 1 base, and 4 bases lay in between. The CDR3 is 14 residues long. Looked up from germline, CDR1 is SGDLS and CDR2 is YYNGEE. CDR3 nucleotide sequence: TGTGCCAGCAGCGTCTTGTCTGGGGCCAACGTCCTGACTTTC. Translating gives CASSVLSGANVLTF. Full variable domain (outside the CDR3, taken from reference TRBV9 and TRBJ2-6): DSGVTQTPKHLITATGQRVTLRCSPRSGDLSVYWYQQSLDQGLQFLIQYYNGEERAKGNILERFSAQQFPDLHSELNLSSLELGDSALYFCASSVLSGANVLTFGAGSRLTVL.

The chain is built from TRBV29-1 and TRBJ1-3, with 7 bases identical to TRBD1. The CDR3 is 13 amino acids. Germline V gene lookup returns CDR1 SQVTM and CDR2 ANQGSEA. V shed 5 bases and J 2 bases; nucleotides not matched to a gene: 3. The CDR3 DNA reads TGCAGCGTTCGGACAGGTCCTGGAAACACCATATATTTT. Translated: CSVRTGPGNTIYF.